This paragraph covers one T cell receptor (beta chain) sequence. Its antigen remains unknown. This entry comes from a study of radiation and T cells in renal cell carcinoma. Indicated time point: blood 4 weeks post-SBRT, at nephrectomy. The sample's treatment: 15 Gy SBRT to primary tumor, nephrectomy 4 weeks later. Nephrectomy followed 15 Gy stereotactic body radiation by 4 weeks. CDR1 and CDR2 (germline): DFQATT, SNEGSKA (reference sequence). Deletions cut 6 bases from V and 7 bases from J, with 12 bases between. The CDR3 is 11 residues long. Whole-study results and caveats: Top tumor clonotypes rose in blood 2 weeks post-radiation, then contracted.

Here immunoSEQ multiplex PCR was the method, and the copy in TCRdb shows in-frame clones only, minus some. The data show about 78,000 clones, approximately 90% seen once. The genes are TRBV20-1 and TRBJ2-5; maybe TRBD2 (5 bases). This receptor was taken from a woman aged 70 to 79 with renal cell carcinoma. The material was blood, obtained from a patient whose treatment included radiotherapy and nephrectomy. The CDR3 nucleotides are TGCAGTGCAGGACTCCCCCGGACCCAGTACTTC. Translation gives CSAGLPRTQYF.